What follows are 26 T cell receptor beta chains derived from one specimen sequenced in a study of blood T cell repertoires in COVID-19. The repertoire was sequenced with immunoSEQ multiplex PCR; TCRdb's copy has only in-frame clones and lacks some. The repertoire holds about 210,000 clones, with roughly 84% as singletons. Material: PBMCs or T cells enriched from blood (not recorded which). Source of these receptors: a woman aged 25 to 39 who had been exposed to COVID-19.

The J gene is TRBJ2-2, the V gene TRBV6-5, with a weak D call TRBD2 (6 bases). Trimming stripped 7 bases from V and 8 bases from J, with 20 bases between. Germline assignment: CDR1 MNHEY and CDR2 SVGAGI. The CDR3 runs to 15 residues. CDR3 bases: TGTGCCAGCACCCGGCAGGGCGGCGCGGGAGGGGAGCTGTTTTTT. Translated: CASTRQGGAGGELFF.

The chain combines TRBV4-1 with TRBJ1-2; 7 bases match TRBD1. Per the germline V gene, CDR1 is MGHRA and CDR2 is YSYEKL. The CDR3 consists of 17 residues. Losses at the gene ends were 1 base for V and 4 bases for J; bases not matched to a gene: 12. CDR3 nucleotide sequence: TGCGCCAGCAGCCAAGTCTGGGACGGGACAGCTTCCTATGGCTACACCTTC. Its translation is CASSQVWDGTASYGYTF.

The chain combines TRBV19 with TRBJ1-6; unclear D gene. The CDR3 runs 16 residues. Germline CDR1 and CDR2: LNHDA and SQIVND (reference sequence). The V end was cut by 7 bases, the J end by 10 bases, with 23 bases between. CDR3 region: CASTSGSAKPGSPLHF. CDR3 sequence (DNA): TGTGCCAGTACGTCCGGGTCGGCCAAGCCCGGGTCACCCCTCCACTTT.

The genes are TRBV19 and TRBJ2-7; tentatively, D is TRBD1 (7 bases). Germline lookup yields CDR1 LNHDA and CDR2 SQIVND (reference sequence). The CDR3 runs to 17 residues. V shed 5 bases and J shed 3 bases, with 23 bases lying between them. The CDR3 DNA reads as TGTGCCAGTAGTCGTCTTGCGGGGACAGCAAACTACTACGAGCAGTACTTC. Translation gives CASSRLAGTANYYEQYF.

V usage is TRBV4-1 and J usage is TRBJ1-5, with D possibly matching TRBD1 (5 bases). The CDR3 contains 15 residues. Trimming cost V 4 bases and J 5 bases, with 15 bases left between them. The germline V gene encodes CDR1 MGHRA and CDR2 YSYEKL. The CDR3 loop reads CASSPAGWGYQPQHF. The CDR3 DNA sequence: TGCGCCAGCAGCCCCGCAGGGTGGGGATATCAGCCCCAGCATTTT.

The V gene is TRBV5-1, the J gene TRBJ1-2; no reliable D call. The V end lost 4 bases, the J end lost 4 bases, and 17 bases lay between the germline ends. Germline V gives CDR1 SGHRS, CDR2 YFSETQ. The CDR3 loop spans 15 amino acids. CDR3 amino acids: CASSPQTLGGYGYTF. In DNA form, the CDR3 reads TGCGCCAGCAGCCCGCAAACCCTGGGAGGCTATGGCTACACCTTC.

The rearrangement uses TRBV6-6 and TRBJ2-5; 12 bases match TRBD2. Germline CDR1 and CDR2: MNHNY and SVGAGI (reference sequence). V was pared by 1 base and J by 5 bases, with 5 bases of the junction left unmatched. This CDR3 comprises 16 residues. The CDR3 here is CASSYYLAGGRETQYF. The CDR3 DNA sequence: TGTGCCAGCAGTTACTACCTAGCGGGGGGGCGGGAGACCCAGTACTTC.

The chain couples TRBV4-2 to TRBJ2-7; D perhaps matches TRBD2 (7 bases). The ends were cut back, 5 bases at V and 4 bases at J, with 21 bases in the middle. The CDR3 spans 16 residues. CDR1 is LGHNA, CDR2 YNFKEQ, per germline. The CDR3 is CASSIEGGAEGYEQYF. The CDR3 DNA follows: TGTGCCAGCAGCATCGAGGGGGGGGCTGAGGGTTACGAGCAGTACTTC.

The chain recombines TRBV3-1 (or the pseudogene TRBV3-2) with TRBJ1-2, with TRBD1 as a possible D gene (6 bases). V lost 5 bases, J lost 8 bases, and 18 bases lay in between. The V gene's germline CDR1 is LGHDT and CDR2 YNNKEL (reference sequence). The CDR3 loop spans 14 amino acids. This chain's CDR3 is CASSLSRNREGYTF. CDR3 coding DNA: TGTGCCAGCAGCTTGTCGAGAAACAGGGAAGGCTACACCTTC.

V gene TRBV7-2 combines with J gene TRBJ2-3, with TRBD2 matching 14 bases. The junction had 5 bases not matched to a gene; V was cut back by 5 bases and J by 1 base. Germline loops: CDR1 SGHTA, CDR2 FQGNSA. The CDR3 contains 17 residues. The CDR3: CASSPGTSGGRTDTQYF. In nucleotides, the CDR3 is TGTGCCAGCAGCCCCGGGACTAGCGGGGGCCGCACAGATACGCAGTATTTT.

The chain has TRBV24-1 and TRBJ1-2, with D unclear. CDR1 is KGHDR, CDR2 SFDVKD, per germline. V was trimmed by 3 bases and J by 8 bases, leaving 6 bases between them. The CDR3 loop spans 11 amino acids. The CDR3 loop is CATSDGEGYTF. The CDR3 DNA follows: TGTGCCACCAGTGATGGGGAGGGCTACACCTTC.

DNA of the CDR3: TGCGCCAGCAGCCAAGAGGCGGCTCCCTACGAGCAGTACTTC. Protein sequence: CASSQEAAPYEQYF. The chain has TRBV4-3 and TRBJ2-7; D unresolved. The CDR3 totals 14 residues. V gave up 0 bases and J gave up 2 bases, with 8 bases separating them. CDR1 and CDR2 (germline): LGHNA, YSLEER.

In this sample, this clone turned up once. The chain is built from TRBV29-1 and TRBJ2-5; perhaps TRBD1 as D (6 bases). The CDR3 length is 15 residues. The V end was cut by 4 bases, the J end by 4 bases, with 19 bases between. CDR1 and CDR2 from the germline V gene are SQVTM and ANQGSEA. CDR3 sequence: CSVVAVGGTIETQYF. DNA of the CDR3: TGCAGCGTTGTAGCCGTTGGGGGCACAATAGAGACCCAGTACTTC.

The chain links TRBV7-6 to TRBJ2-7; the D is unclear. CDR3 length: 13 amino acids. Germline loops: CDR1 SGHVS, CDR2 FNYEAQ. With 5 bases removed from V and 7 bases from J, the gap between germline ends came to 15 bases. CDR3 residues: CASSPLVESEQYF. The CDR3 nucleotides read TGTGCCAGCAGCCCCCTGGTAGAGTCGGAGCAGTACTTC.

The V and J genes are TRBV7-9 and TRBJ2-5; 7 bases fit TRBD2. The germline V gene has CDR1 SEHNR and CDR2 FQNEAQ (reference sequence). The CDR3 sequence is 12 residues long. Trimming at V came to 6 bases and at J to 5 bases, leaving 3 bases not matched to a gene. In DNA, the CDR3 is TGTGCCAGCAGGGGGAGGGGCGAGACCCAGTACTTC. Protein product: CASRGRGETQYF. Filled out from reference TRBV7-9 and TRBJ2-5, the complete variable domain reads DTGVSQNPRHKITKRGQNVTFRCDPISEHNRLYWYRQTLGQGPEFLTYFQNEAQLEKSRLLSDRFSAERPKGSFSTLEIQRTEQGDSAMYLCASRGRGETQYFGPGTRLLVL.

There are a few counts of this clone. DNA for the CDR3: TGTGCCACCAGCAGAGGGGGTTCTCGACAGTACCAGTACTTC. This codes for CATSRGGSRQYQYF. The V call is TRBV15, the J call TRBJ2-7, with D possibly TRBD1 on 5 matching bases. CDR3 length: 14 amino acids. V lost 1 base and J lost 10, with 17 bases in between. Germline V CDR1 and CDR2: LNHNV, YYDKDF (reference sequence).

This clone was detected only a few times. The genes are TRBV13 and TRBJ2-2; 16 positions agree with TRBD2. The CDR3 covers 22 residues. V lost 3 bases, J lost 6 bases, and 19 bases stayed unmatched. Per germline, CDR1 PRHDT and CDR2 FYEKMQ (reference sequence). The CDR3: CASSFILLPPGLAGGPPGELFF. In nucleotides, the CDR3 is TGTGCCAGCAGCTTTATACTCCTCCCTCCGGGACTAGCGGGGGGGCCACCCGGGGAGCTGTTTTTT.

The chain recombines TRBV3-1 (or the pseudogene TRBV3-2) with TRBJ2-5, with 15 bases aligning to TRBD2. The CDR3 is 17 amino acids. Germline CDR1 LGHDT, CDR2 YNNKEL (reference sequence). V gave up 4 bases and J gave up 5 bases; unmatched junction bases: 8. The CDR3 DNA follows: TGTGCCAGCAGCCCGGGACTAGCGGGGGGCGGCCGGGAGACCCAGTACTTC. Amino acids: CASSPGLAGGGRETQYF.

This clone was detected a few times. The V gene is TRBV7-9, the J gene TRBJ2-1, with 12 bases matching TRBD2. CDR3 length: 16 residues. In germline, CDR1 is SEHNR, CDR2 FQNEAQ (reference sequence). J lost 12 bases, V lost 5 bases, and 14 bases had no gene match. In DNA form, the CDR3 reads TGTGCCAGCAGCGCCCCCTCTAGCGGGGGGGCTTCCAGGCAGTTCTTC. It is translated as CASSAPSSGGASRQFF.

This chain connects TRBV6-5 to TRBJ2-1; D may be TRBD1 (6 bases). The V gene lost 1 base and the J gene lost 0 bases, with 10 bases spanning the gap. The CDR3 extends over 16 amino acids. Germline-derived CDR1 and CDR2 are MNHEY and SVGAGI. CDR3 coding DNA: TGTGCCAGCAGTTACTGGACAGAAAGCTCCTACAATGAGCAGTTCTTC. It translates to CASSYWTESSYNEQFF.

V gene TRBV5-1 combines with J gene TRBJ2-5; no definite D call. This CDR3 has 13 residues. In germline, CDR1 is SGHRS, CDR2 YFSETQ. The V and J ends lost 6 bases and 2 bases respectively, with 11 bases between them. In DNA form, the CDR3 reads TGCGCCAGCACCCTGGAACAGCAAGAGACCCAGTACTTC. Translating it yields CASTLEQQETQYF.

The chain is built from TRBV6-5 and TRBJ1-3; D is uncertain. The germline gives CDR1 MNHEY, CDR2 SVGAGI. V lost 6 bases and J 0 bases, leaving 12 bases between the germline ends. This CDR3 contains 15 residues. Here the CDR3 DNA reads TGTGCCAGCAGCTCCAGTTTCTTCTCTGGAAACACCATATATTTT. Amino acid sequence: CASSSSFFSGNTIYF.

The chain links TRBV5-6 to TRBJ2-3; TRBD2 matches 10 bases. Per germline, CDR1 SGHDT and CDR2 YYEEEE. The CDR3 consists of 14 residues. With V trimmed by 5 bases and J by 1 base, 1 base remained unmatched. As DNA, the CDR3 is TGTGCCAGCAGAACTAGCGGGGGCACAGATACGCAGTATTTT. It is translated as CASRTSGGTDTQYF.

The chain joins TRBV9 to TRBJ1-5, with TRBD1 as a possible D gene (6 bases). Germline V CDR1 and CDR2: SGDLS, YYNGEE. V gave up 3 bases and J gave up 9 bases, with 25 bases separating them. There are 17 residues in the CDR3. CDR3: CASSDKDSSFVTWPQHF. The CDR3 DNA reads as TGTGCCAGCAGCGACAAGGACAGTTCCTTTGTGACTTGGCCCCAGCATTTT.

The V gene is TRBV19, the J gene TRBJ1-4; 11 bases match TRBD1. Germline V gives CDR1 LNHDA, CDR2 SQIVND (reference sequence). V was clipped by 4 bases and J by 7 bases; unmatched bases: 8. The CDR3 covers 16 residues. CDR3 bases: TGTGCCAGTAGTAATAAGCAAGGGACAGGGGGTGAAAAACTGTTTTTT. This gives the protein CASSNKQGTGGEKLFF.

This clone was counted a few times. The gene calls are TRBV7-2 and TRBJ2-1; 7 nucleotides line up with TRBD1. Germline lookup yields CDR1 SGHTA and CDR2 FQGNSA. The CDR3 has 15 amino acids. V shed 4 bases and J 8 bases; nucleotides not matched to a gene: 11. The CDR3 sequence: CASSSAGTDPYEQFF. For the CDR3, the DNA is TGTGCCAGCAGCTCAGCCGGGACAGACCCATATGAGCAGTTCTTC.